This TCR beta chain is from a study of CD8 T cells in ankylosing spondylitis. Study-level results: Peripheral blood held disease-linked clones only at relatively low frequency, and these were CD8+. Disease-linked clones were reportedly significantly enriched in matched ankylosing spondylitis synovial fluid. Previous work reported some of these motif variants in the synovial fluid and blood of reactive arthritis.

Per germline, CDR1 SQVTM and CDR2 ANQGSEA. CDR3 length: 12 amino acids. Trimming removed 4 bases at V and 4 bases at J, with 10 bases between. Libraries for TCR beta were made by quantitative 5'-RACE with molecular barcodes. TCRdb recomputed calls from the 5' RACE reads with MiXCR, one row per CDR3 protein. Here the sample spans about 220,000 distinct CDR3 sequences, roughly 25% being singletons. Turning to this clonotype: Antigen unknown.

This rearrangement joins TRBV29-1 to TRBJ2-5; either TRBD1 or TRBD2 may fit D (5 bases each). Sequenced input: blood, either unsorted or a sorted T cell fraction (not recorded which). This clonotype was obtained from a male donor with ankylosing spondylitis or in good health (not recorded which). In DNA, the CDR3 is TGCAGCGTTGTCGGGACCGGAGAGACCCAGTACTTC. Its translation is CSVVGTGETQYF.